The subject of this entry is one TCR beta chain. The antigen remains undetermined. Expressed TCRB transcripts were sequenced because the isolated RNA had all been reverse transcribed beforehand. The data were produced by immunoSEQ multiplex PCR, yet TCRdb's version contains in-frame clones alone and is incomplete. The sample has around 600,000 clones, approximately 13% seen once; the top ten hold approximately 0.11%. A sort by CD45RO/CCR7/CD25/CD127/CD95/CD27 yielded CD4+ naive, central memory, regulatory and stem cell-like memory cells. The ends lost 6 bases at V and 4 bases at J; junction bases unmatched: 8. The CDR3 is 15 residues long. Germline loops: CDR1 SQVTM, CDR2 ANQGSEA. These data originate in a study of beta chain features in type 1 diabetes. Overall study results and limits: When Type 1 diabetes patients were examined, their TCRB CDR3s proved moderately but significantly shorter in all four CD4+ subsets.

Sequences were obtained from naive CD4+ T cells from blood. This sequence joins TRBV29-1 and TRBJ2-3, with 12 bases lining up with TRBD2. The TCR sequence derives from a man aged 30 to 45 with type 1 diabetes. In DNA form, the CDR3 reads TGCAGCGTCACCGGGACTAGCGGGTTGGCAGATACGCAGTATTTT. Its translation is CSVTGTSGLADTQYF.